These 30 T cell receptor beta chains were all obtained from the same sample, sequenced in a study of PD-L1 blockade in urothelial cancer. This sample's time point: peripheral blood 6 weeks after treatment start. Repertoires were generated with immunoSEQ multiplex PCR, while TCRdb's copy carries only in-frame clones and drops some. Seen here are over 100,000 clones, approximately 90% observed once, and the top ten hold 3.5% to 4.5%. The sequencing here drew on PBMCs, taken around atezolizumab (anti-PD-L1) treatment. The receptor set was obtained from a man aged 55 to 69 with urothelial cancer.

The CDR3: CASSLRSFRDTQYF. Written as DNA, the CDR3 is TGTGCCAGCAGCTTAAGGAGTTTTCGAGATACGCAGTATTTT. The chain uses TRBV7-2 and TRBJ2-3; no clear D gene. Per the germline V gene, CDR1 is SGHTA and CDR2 is FQGNSA. The CDR3 extends over 14 amino acids. Between the trimmed V and J ends, which lost 2 bases and 5 bases, there was a span of 11 bases.

This chain joins TRBV7-8 and TRBJ1-4, with 12 nucleotides matching TRBD1. The CDR3 runs to 16 residues. Looked up from germline, CDR1 is SGHVS and CDR2 is FQNEAQ. The junction had 11 bases not matched to a gene; V was cut back by 1 base and J by 14 bases. The CDR3 sequence: CASSLEMGQGAFSLFF. The CDR3 DNA reads TGTGCCAGCAGCTTAGAAATGGGACAGGGGGCCTTTAGCCTGTTTTTT.

The chain carries TRBV6-6 and TRBJ2-3; 9 bases map to TRBD1. Germline values: CDR1 MNHNY, CDR2 SVGAGI (reference sequence). Trimming took 4 bases from V and 4 from J; bases not matched to a gene: 6. The CDR3 loop spans 15 amino acids. CDR3 sequence reads: CASSSTGGPSDTQYF. CDR3 sequence (DNA): TGTGCCAGCAGTTCCACAGGGGGCCCTTCAGATACGCAGTATTTT.

V gene TRBV6-1 combines with J gene TRBJ1-2; D call uncertain. The CDR3 spans 13 residues. V lost 3 bases, J lost 2 bases, and 7 bases lay in between. The V gene's germline CDR1 is MNHNS and CDR2 SASEGT. The CDR3 is CASSDARNYGYTF. CDR3 coding DNA: TGTGCCAGCAGTGACGCCAGGAACTATGGCTACACCTTC.

CDR3 loop: CASSQAGTSGYEQYF. The DNA of the CDR3 is TGTGCCAGCAGCCAAGCCGGGACTAGCGGCTACGAGCAGTACTTC. J is TRBJ2-7 and V is TRBV4-2; 11 bases are a match to TRBD2. V shed 1 base and J 3 bases; nucleotides not matched to a gene: 2. This CDR3 spans 15 amino acids. The germline V gene has CDR1 LGHNA and CDR2 YNFKEQ.

The rearrangement links TRBV18 to TRBJ2-1; 8 bases agree with TRBD2. The V and J ends lost 0 bases and 4 bases, in that order; junction bases with no gene match: 2. The CDR3 has 15 residues. Germline V gives CDR1 KGHSH, CDR2 LQKENI. CDR3 coding DNA: TGTGCCAGCTCACCACCCAGCGGGGGTTACAATGAGCAGTTCTTC. Its protein product is CASSPPSGGYNEQFF.

The chain uses TRBV6-5 and TRBJ1-1; D unresolved. Germline V gives CDR1 MNHEY, CDR2 SVGAGI. Trimming shortened V by 7 bases and J by 1 base, and 10 bases separated the two germline ends. The CDR3 consists of 13 residues. CDR3 nucleotide sequence: TGTGCCAGCACTCGAGGGTGGAACACTGAAGCTTTCTTT. This gives the protein CASTRGWNTEAFF.

The chain uses TRBV15 and TRBJ1-2; 8 nucleotides line up with TRBD1. The V gene's germline CDR1 is LNHNV and CDR2 YYDKDF (reference sequence). The CDR3 loop spans 14 amino acids. V shed 3 bases and J 4 bases; nucleotides not matched to a gene: 4. CDR3 sequence: CATSRDRVGYGYTF. Written as DNA, the CDR3 is TGTGCCACCAGCAGGGACAGGGTCGGCTATGGCTACACCTTC.

This rearrangement joins TRBV7-2 to TRBJ2-1; 14 nucleotides agree with TRBD2. From germline, CDR1 is SGHTA and CDR2 FQGNSA. CDR3 length: 16 residues. V shed 4 bases and J 10 bases; nucleotides not matched to a gene: 9. CDR3 sequence reads: CASSSGLAGGLAEQFF. CDR3 coding DNA: TGTGCCAGCAGCTCAGGACTAGCGGGGGGACTAGCAGAGCAGTTCTTC.

J is TRBJ1-5 and V is TRBV2, with 7 bases that match TRBD1. CDR1 is SNHLY and CDR2 is FYNNEI in the germline V gene. Losses at the gene ends were 1 base for V and 4 bases for J; bases not matched to a gene: 4. This CDR3 comprises 15 residues. The CDR3 sequence is CASSEEGARNQPQHF. CDR3 bases: TGTGCCAGCAGTGAAGAGGGGGCGCGGAATCAGCCCCAGCATTTT.

The V and J genes are TRBV5-1 and TRBJ1-2, with 8 bases that match TRBD1. The CDR3 length is 14 residues. Trimming cost V 3 bases and J 6 bases; bases outside gene matches: 7. Germline V gene data show CDR1 as SGHRS and CDR2 as YFSETQ. DNA for the CDR3: TGCGCCAGCAGCTCCTCCCAGGGGGCAGATGGCTACACCTTC. As protein: CASSSSQGADGYTF.

The V and J genes are TRBV29-1 and TRBJ2-7; 12 nucleotides align to TRBD2. The length of the CDR3 is 14 residues. From germline, CDR1 is SQVTM and CDR2 ANQGSEA. J lost 4 bases, V lost 1 base, and 2 bases had no gene match. CDR3 sequence: CSVEGLAGVYEQYF. The CDR3 DNA is TGCAGCGTTGAAGGACTAGCGGGAGTTTACGAGCAGTACTTC.

The rearrangement joins TRBV7-9 to TRBJ2-1; D call uncertain. V was pared by 6 bases and J by 10 bases, with 10 bases between. Germline V lookup: CDR1 SEHNR, CDR2 FQNEAQ (reference sequence). The CDR3 totals 11 residues. This CDR3 reads CASSSTVEQFF. Written as DNA, the CDR3 is TGTGCCAGCAGTTCTACAGTGGAGCAGTTCTTC.

The chain couples TRBV6-1 to TRBJ2-3; D might be TRBD2 (5 bases). CDR1 and CDR2 (germline): MNHNS, SASEGT. The CDR3 contains 13 residues. Trimming pared 5 bases from V and 5 bases from J, leaving 11 bases between. The CDR3: CASSRHRGDTQYF. The CDR3 region has the DNA TGTGCCAGCAGTAGACACCGGGGAGATACGCAGTATTTT.

The chain couples TRBV5-1 to TRBJ2-5; tentative D call: TRBD2 (6 bases). CDR3 length equals 13 residues. In germline, CDR1 is SGHRS, CDR2 YFSETQ. The V end was cut by 5 bases, the J end by 4 bases, with 12 bases between. The CDR3 is CASRLEGLETQYF. The CDR3 nucleotides read TGCGCCAGCAGGCTGGAGGGGTTAGAGACCCAGTACTTC.

V is TRBV5-4 and J is TRBJ2-3; tentatively, D is TRBD1 (6 bases). The CDR3 contains 14 residues. The germline gives CDR1 SGHNT, CDR2 YYREEE (reference sequence). The ends were cut back, 3 bases at V and 12 bases at J, with 20 bases in the middle. CDR3 bases: TGTGCCAGCAGCTATGGCGGATCCGTGGGGGCCCAGTATTTT. Residues: CASSYGGSVGAQYF.

The chain is built from TRBV5-1 and TRBJ1-4, with 9 bases aligning to TRBD1. The CDR3 contains 15 residues. V was clipped by 8 bases and J by 3 bases; unmatched bases: 8. Looked up from germline, CDR1 is SGHRS and CDR2 is YFSETQ. In DNA form, the CDR3 reads TGCGCCAGTTCGGGACAGGGCGCTTCTAATGAAAAACTGTTTTTT. Encoded protein: CASSGQGASNEKLFF.

The V call is TRBV6-6, the J call TRBJ1-1; a weak D match, TRBD1 (5 bases). V was clipped by 8 bases and J by 1 base, with 14 bases between them. The germline V gene encodes CDR1 MNHNY and CDR2 SVGAGI (reference sequence). This CDR3 is 14 amino acids long. In nucleotides, the CDR3 is TGTGCCAGCCGCCACTATCAGGGGAACACTGAAGCTTTCTTT. Its protein product is CASRHYQGNTEAFF.

In nucleotides, the CDR3 is TGTGCCAGCAGCTTAGACTTTTCCTACGAGCAGTACTTC. Its translation is CASSLDFSYEQYF. The genes are TRBV7-2 and TRBJ2-7; unclear D gene. Looked up from germline, CDR1 is SGHTA and CDR2 is FQGNSA. V was shortened by 1 base and J by 1 base, with 5 bases between the two germline ends. The CDR3 contains 13 residues.

The V gene is TRBV2, the J gene TRBJ2-1; possibly TRBD2 for D (5 bases). Trimming removed 3 bases at V and 4 bases at J, with 10 bases between. The CDR3 covers 14 residues. Germline V gene sequence: CDR1 SNHLY, CDR2 FYNNEI. The CDR3 is CASSEGREYNEQFF. As DNA, the CDR3 is TGTGCCAGCAGTGAGGGCCGGGAATACAATGAGCAGTTCTTC. Full variable domain (missing parts from reference TRBV2 and TRBJ2-1): EPEVTQTPSHQVTQMGQEVILRCVPISNHLYFYWYRQILGQKVEFLVSFYNNEISEKSEIFDDQFSVERPDGSNFTLKIRSTKLEDSAMYFCASSEGREYNEQFFGPGTRLTVL.

The V and J genes are TRBV5-1 and TRBJ1-1, with D perhaps TRBD1 (5 bases). This CDR3 contains 14 residues. Germline CDR1 SGHRS, CDR2 YFSETQ. Deletions cut 1 base from V and 3 bases from J, with 10 bases between. The CDR3 is CASSLTGGDTEAFF. DNA for the CDR3: TGCGCCAGCAGCTTGACCGGGGGGGACACTGAAGCTTTCTTT.

The CDR3 loop is CASRGTSGRTNTGELFF. The CDR3 region has the DNA TGCGCCAGCAGGGGGACTAGCGGGAGGACGAACACCGGGGAGCTGTTTTTT. The chain has TRBV5-1 and TRBJ2-2; 15 bases are a match to TRBD2. With V trimmed by 5 bases and J by 0 bases, 2 bases remained unmatched. This CDR3 has 17 amino acids. Germline values: CDR1 SGHRS, CDR2 YFSETQ.

This rearrangement joins TRBV7-2 to TRBJ1-6; the D is unclear. Deletions cut 4 bases from V and 2 bases from J, with 9 bases between. This CDR3 comprises 15 residues. Germline V CDR1 and CDR2: SGHTA, FQGNSA. In DNA form, the CDR3 reads TGTGCCAGCAGCTCCGTATCCGCCTATAATTCACCCCTCCACTTT. Translated, it gives CASSSVSAYNSPLHF.

As regards this clone: The junction does not match germline at one end; this may be a read error. The chain recombines TRBV6-1 with TRBJ1-2; 11 positions match TRBD1. Looked up from germline, CDR1 is MNHNS and CDR2 is SASEGT. CDR3 length equals 12 residues. The CDR3: CASKNRGQGVAF. CDR3 nucleotide sequence: TGTGCCAGCAAAAATCGGGGACAGGGGGTCGCCTTC.

The J gene is TRBJ1-2, the V gene TRBV7-9; maybe TRBD1 (5 bases). This CDR3 has 13 amino acids. Trimming shortened V by 1 base and J by 7 bases, and 10 bases separated the two germline ends. The germline CDR1 and CDR2 sequences are SEHNR and FQNEAQ (reference sequence). This CDR3 reads CASSLVGGFGYTF. CDR3 sequence (DNA): TGTGCCAGCAGCTTAGTCGGGGGGTTTGGCTACACCTTC.

V gene TRBV11-3 combines with J gene TRBJ2-5; D unresolved. V shed 5 bases and J shed 5 bases, with 15 bases lying between them. This CDR3 is built from 14 residues. Germline loops: CDR1 SGHNT, CDR2 YENEEA. For the CDR3, the DNA is TGTGCCAGCAGCCCCGAGAGACACTGGGAGACCCAGTACTTC. Protein: CASSPERHWETQYF. Combining the CDR3 with reference TRBV11-3 and TRBJ2-5 gives the whole variable domain EAGVVQSPRYKIIEKKQPVAFWCNPISGHNTLYWYLQNLGQGPELLIRYENEEAVDDSQLPKDRFSAERLKGVDSTLKIQPAELGDSAVYLCASSPERHWETQYFGPGTRLLVL.

The V and J genes are TRBV19 and TRBJ1-4, with TRBD1 identical over 7 bases. The trim removed 9 bases at V and 8 bases at J, leaving 12 bases unmatched. Per the germline V gene, CDR1 is LNHDA and CDR2 is SQIVND (reference sequence). This CDR3 has 14 residues. For the CDR3, the DNA is TGTGCCAGCCAGTCAGGGGGGCTGGGGGAAAAACTGTTTTTT. The encoded protein is CASQSGGLGEKLFF. Based on the CDR3 plus reference TRBV19 and TRBJ1-4, the full variable domain is DGGITQSPKYLFRKEGQNVTLSCEQNLNHDAMYWYRQDPGQGLRLIYYSQIVNDFQKGDIAEGYSVSREKKESFPLTVTSAQKNPTAFYLCASQSGGLGEKLFFGSGTQLSVL.

The chain combines TRBV28 with TRBJ2-7; possible D gene TRBD1, 5 bases. CDR1 and CDR2 from the germline V gene are MDHEN and SYDVKM. The V end was cut by 6 bases, the J end by 1 base, with 19 bases between. The CDR3 has 16 residues. The CDR3 DNA is TGTGCCAGCAGCCCCGACAGAAAACCATTTTCCTACGAGCAGTACTTC. Translated: CASSPDRKPFSYEQYF.

The chain recombines TRBV10-3 with TRBJ2-2, with 7 bases that match TRBD1. The CDR3 contains 18 residues. Germline CDR1 is ENHRY and CDR2 is SYGVKD. V shed 3 bases and J 4 bases; nucleotides not matched to a gene: 14. In nucleotides, the CDR3 is TGTGCCATCAGTGACTCGTCGACCGGGACAGTCGGCACCGGGGAGCTGTTTTTT. Translated, it gives CAISDSSTGTVGTGELFF.

The chain joins TRBV30 to TRBJ1-1; 9 bases match TRBD1. CDR1 GTSNPN and CDR2 SVGIG come from the germline V gene (reference sequence). With 3 bases clipped from V and 1 base from J, the junction kept 15 bases outside the gene matches. The length of the CDR3 is 18 residues. The CDR3 sequence: CAWRGAPWTGARNTEAFF. CDR3 nucleotide sequence: TGTGCCTGGAGGGGGGCGCCGTGGACAGGGGCCCGGAACACTGAAGCTTTCTTT.